One sample yielded the 13 T cell receptor beta chains listed below, sequenced in a study of T cell clonality in common variable immunodeficiency. Clones were sequenced by immunoSEQ multiplex PCR, and TCRdb holds only the in-frame ones, with some missing. Found here are under 45,000 clones, no singletons; the ten largest cover 1.3% to 1.5%. Sequencing was carried out using peripheral blood mononuclear cells. These receptor sequences come from a person aged 18-69 years in good health.

This clone showed up many times. With the read ending 3 residues before the CDR3 end, the germline J gene is used to fill in that end. The chain recombines TRBV27 with TRBJ2-6; D ambiguous. The CDR3 is 14 residues long. V was shortened by 2 bases and J by 0 bases, with 2 bases between the two germline ends. Germline V gene lookup returns CDR1 MNHEY and CDR2 SMNVEV (reference sequence). The CDR3: CASSLRSGANVLTF. The covered CDR3 bases are TGTGCCAGCAGTTTACGCTCTGGGGCCAACGTC. The whole variable domain, remainder taken from reference TRBV27 and TRBJ2-6, is EAQVTQNPRYLITVTGKKLTVTCSQNMNHEYMSWYRQDPGLGLRQIYYSMNVEVTDKGDVPEGYKVSRKEKRNFPLILESPSPNQTSLYFCASSLRSGANVLTFGAGSRLTVL.

Many counts were recorded for this clone. The read stops 3 residues short of the end of the CDR3; the missing end is completed from the germline J gene. This sequence joins TRBV6-2 or TRBV6-3 and TRBJ2-3; 9 bases line up with TRBD1. The V and J ends lost 6 bases and 2 bases, in that order; junction bases with no gene match: 6. From germline, CDR1 is MNHEY and CDR2 SVGEGT. The CDR3 is made up of 15 amino acids. The part of the CDR3 DNA that was read is TGTGCCAGCAGCGCCGGGACAGGGTCCACAGATACG. As protein: CASSAGTGSTDT. The full CDR3 protein is CASSAGTGSTDTQYF.

The table lists this clone with many counts. CDR3 DNA (partial): TGTGCCAGCAGTTACTTCGGTAGCTCCTTCACAGATACG. This codes for CASSYFGSSFTDT. In full, the CDR3 reads CASSYFGSSFTDTQYF. V and J are TRBV6-2 or TRBV6-3 and TRBJ2-3; D unresolved. The sequenced fragment ends 3 residues before the CDR3 boundary, so the rest is inferred from the germline J gene. The ends were cut back, 1 base at V and 2 bases at J, with 13 bases in the middle. Germline loops: CDR1 MNHEY, CDR2 SVGEGT. The CDR3 has 16 amino acids.

This clone has ten or more counts. The read comes to an end 3 residues before the CDR3 does, leaving the germline J gene to fill in the end. The rearrangement joins TRBV20-1 to TRBJ2-1, with 11 bases fitting TRBD2. The J segment lost 4 bases and the V segment lost 6 bases, leaving 5 bases of the junction unmatched. CDR1 and CDR2 (germline): DFQATT, SNEGSKA (reference sequence). The CDR3 loop spans 14 amino acids. CDR3 protein: CSAGTSGRYNEQFF. The part of the CDR3 DNA that was read is TGCAGTGCCGGGACTAGCGGAAGGTACAATGAG.

This clone was detected ten times or more. Read sequence stops 3 residues before the CDR3 end, and the germline J gene provides the missing end. Different DNA sequences within this sample yield the same CDR3. The chain employs TRBV5-1 and TRBJ2-6, with 7 bases identical to TRBD2. Germline values: CDR1 SGHRS, CDR2 YFSETQ. V dropped 0 bases and J dropped 4; count of bases not matched to a gene: 4. The CDR3 has 16 residues. The CDR3 loop reads CASSLAGGSGANVLTF. The CDR3 bases that were read are TGCGCCAGCAGCTTGGCGGGGGGATCCGGGGCCAACGTC.

The table lists this clone with a few counts. With the read ending 3 residues before the CDR3 end, the germline J gene is used to fill in that end. This chain connects TRBV11-2 to TRBJ1-6; perhaps TRBD1 as D (6 bases). The CDR3 spans 14 residues. Per germline, CDR1 SGHAT and CDR2 FQNNGV. The V end was cut by 5 bases, the J end by 8 bases, with 13 bases between. Incomplete CDR3 DNA: TGTGCCAGCAGCCCTCTGGGGGCTGATTCACCC. Translated, it gives CASSPLGADSP. The full CDR3 protein reads CASSPLGADSPLHF.

This clone was seen repeatedly, ten times or more. With the read ending 3 residues before the CDR3 end, the germline J gene is used to fill in that end. The chain joins TRBV5-1 to TRBJ2-7; 10 bases map to TRBD2. In germline, CDR1 is SGHRS, CDR2 YFSETQ. The V segment lost 0 bases and the J segment 6 bases; nucleotides outside the gene matches: 6. The CDR3 consists of 15 residues. The CDR3 DNA, read in part, is TGCGCCAGCAGCTTGGAGGGACTAGCGTCGGTCGAG. This encodes CASSLEGLASVE. The whole CDR3 is CASSLEGLASVEQYF.

This clone was seen ten or more times. The read finishes 3 residues shy of the CDR3 end, and the germline J gene is used to complete it. This rearrangement joins TRBV5-1 to TRBJ1-1, with unresolved D. Per germline, CDR1 SGHRS and CDR2 YFSETQ. The CDR3 is 14 residues long. Trimming took off 7 bases at V and 0 bases at J, with 13 bases between the two ends. CDR3 DNA (partial): TGCGCCAGCTCCTCCACCGGGGTGAACACTGAA. Translating gives CASSSTGVNTE. In full, the CDR3 is CASSSTGVNTEAFF. Combining the CDR3 with reference TRBV5-1 and TRBJ1-1 gives the whole variable domain KAGVTQTPRYLIKTRGQQVTLSCSPISGHRSVSWYQQTPGQGLQFLFEYFSETQRNKGNFPGRFSGRQFSNSRSEMNVSTLELGDSALYLCASSSTGVNTEAFFGQGTRLTVV.

This clone was observed many times. The CDR3 end lies 3 residues beyond the end of the read and is filled in from the germline J gene. This chain links TRBV7-8 with TRBJ2-7; TRBD2 is a possible D gene (5 bases). V was cut by 4 bases and J by 2 bases, with 9 bases left in between. The CDR3 is 13 residues long. From germline, CDR1 is SGHVS and CDR2 FQNEAQ. The CDR3 sequence is CASSSLRAYEQYF. CDR3 bases read: TGTGCCAGCAGCTCCTTGAGGGCCTACGAG.

This clone was recorded at least ten times. Sequencing ends 3 residues short of the CDR3 end; the germline J gene provides the rest. The gene calls are TRBV5-1 and TRBJ2-3; no firm D call. V was trimmed by 1 base and J by 3 bases, leaving 12 bases between them. The germline gives CDR1 SGHRS, CDR2 YFSETQ. CDR3 size: 15 residues. The CDR3 bases that were read are TGCGCCAGCAGCTTGTTTACGAGCGTGACAGATACG. As protein: CASSLFTSVTDT. The entire CDR3 protein is CASSLFTSVTDTQYF.

A note on this clone: With the read ending 3 residues before the CDR3 end, the germline J gene is used to fill in that end. This chain links TRBV6-4 with TRBJ1-6; 7 bases fit TRBD1. The CDR3 is 14 amino acids. Per the germline V gene, CDR1 is MRHNA and CDR2 is SNTAGT. The V and J ends lost 5 bases and 6 bases, in that order; junction bases with no gene match: 4. The DNA read from the CDR3 is TGTGCCAGCAGTAACAGGGGAGGTAATTCACCC. Protein product: CASSNRGGNSP. The full-length CDR3 reads as CASSNRGGNSPLHF.

This clone has a count of ten or more. Read sequence stops 3 residues before the CDR3 end, and the germline J gene provides the missing end. The rearrangement links TRBV28 to TRBJ2-1; 7 nucleotides align to TRBD2. Trimming cost V 8 bases and J 2 bases; bases outside gene matches: 6. CDR1 and CDR2 (germline): MDHEN, SYDVKM. The CDR3 is made up of 14 amino acids. CDR3 bases read: TGTGCCAGCGTCCCTAGCGGTACCTACAATGAG. Translating it yields CASVPSGTYNE. The whole CDR3 protein is CASVPSGTYNEQFF.

This clone was detected many times. The CDR3 goes on 3 residues after the read ends, and that part is filled in from the germline J gene. The chain couples TRBV5-1 to TRBJ2-7, with D tentatively TRBD1 (6 bases). Germline CDR1 reads SGHRS; CDR2 reads YFSETQ. The V gene lost 0 bases and the J gene lost 0 bases, with 19 bases spanning the gap. This CDR3 is built from 18 residues. CDR3 DNA, as far as it was read: TGCGCCAGCAGCTTGGAGCCGGCAGGGGAAATTAGCTCCTACGAG. Translation: CASSLEPAGEISSYE. The CDR3, in full, reads CASSLEPAGEISSYEQYF.